This TCR beta chain came from a study of cytomegalovirus exposure and HLA in healthy donors. In its sample, this clone was seen many times. PCR was performed using 60 Vbeta and 13 Jbeta primers. TCRdb's table, derived via immunoSEQ multiplex PCR, lists solely in-frame clones and lacks some. The table records about 120,000 clones, around 72% of them present only once. This clonotype originated in a woman in her forties in good health and CMV-seropositive. Input material: PBMCs.

The CDR3 reads CASSQDLFEGVTQFF. The CDR3 nucleotides read TGTGCCAGCAGCCAAGATCTTTTTGAGGGGGTGACGCAGTTCTTC. V usage is TRBV4-2 and J usage is TRBJ2-1; D might be TRBD1 (6 bases). The germline V gene encodes CDR1 LGHNA and CDR2 YNFKEQ. The CDR3 is 15 residues long. V lost 0 bases and J 12 bases, leaving 18 bases between the germline ends.